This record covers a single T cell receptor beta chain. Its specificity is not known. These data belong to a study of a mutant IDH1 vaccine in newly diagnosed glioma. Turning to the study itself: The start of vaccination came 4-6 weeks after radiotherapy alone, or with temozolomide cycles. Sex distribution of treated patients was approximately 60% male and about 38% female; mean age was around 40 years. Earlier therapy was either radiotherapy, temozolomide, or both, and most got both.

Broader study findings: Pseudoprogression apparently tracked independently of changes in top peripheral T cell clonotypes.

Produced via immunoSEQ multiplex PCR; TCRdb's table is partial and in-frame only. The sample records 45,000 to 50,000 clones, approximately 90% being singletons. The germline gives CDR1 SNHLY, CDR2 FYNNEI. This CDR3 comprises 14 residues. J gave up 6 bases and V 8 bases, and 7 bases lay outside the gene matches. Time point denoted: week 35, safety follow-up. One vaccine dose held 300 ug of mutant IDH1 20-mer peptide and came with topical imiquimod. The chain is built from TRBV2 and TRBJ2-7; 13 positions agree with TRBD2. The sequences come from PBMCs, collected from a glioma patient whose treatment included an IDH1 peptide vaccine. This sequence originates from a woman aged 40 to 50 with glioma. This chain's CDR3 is CASLGLAGVGEQYF. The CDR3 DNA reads TGTGCCAGCCTCGGACTAGCGGGAGTAGGCGAGCAGTACTTC.